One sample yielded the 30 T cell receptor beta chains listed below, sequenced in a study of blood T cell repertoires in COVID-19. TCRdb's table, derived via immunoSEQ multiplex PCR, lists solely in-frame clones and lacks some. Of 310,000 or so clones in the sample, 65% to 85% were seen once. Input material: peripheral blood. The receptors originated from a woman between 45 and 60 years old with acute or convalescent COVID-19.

The DNA for the CDR3 is TGTGCCACCAGTGTGGGACTAGCGGGGTACAATGAGCAGTTCTTC. Its translation: CATSVGLAGYNEQFF. This chain uses TRBV24-1 with TRBJ2-1, with 13 bases that match TRBD2. CDR3 length: 15 residues. The J segment lost 4 bases and the V segment lost 5 bases, leaving 1 base of the junction unmatched. The germline V gene encodes CDR1 KGHDR and CDR2 SFDVKD.

The CDR3 protein is CAWTEGTVSTGELFF. The CDR3 bases are TGTGCCTGGACCGAGGGGACAGTTTCCACCGGGGAGCTGTTTTTT. The gene calls are TRBV30 and TRBJ2-2, with 7 bases identical to TRBD1. J lost 4 bases, V lost 4 bases, and 9 bases had no gene match. From germline, CDR1 is GTSNPN and CDR2 SVGIG (reference sequence). The CDR3 is made up of 15 amino acids. The entire variable domain, with the rest obtained from reference TRBV30 and TRBJ2-2, is as follows: SQTIHQWPATLVQPVGSPLSLECTVEGTSNPNLYWYRQAAGRGLQLLFYSVGIGQISSEVPQNLSASRPQDRQFILSSKKLLLSDSGFYLCAWTEGTVSTGELFFGEGSRLTVL.

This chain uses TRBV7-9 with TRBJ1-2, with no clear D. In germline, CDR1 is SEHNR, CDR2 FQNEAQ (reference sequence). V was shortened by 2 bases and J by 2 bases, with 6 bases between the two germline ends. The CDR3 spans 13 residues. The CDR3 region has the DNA TGTGCCAGCAGCTTAACGGAGAACTATGGCTACACCTTC. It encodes CASSLTENYGYTF.

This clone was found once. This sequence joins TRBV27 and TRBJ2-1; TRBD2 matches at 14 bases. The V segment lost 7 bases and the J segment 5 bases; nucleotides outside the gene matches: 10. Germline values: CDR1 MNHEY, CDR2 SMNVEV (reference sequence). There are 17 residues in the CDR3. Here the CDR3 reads CASMGLAGVLGDNEQFF. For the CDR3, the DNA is TGTGCCAGCATGGGACTAGCGGGAGTTTTGGGGGACAATGAGCAGTTCTTC.

CDR3 loop: CASSLVAQGRASEAFF. In nucleotides, the CDR3 is TGCGCCAGCAGCTTGGTTGCTCAGGGGCGAGCCTCTGAAGCTTTCTTT. This chain links TRBV5-1 with TRBJ1-1; tentatively, D is TRBD1 (6 bases). Trimming shortened V by 0 bases and J by 6 bases, and 18 bases separated the two germline ends. The CDR3 is made up of 16 amino acids. Germline CDR1 is SGHRS and CDR2 is YFSETQ.

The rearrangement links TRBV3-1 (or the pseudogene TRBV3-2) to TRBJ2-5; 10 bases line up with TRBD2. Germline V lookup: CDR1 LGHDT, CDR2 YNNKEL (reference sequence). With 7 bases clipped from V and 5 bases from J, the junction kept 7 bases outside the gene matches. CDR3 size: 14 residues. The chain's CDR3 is CASTFGTSVETQYF. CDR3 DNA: TGTGCCAGCACCTTTGGGACTAGCGTGGAGACCCAGTACTTC.

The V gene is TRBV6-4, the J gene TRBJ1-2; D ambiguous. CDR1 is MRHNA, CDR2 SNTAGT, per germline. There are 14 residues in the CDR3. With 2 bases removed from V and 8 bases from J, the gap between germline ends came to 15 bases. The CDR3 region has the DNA TGTGCCAGCAGTGACCCACGCATACAATCCGGCTACACCTTC. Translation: CASSDPRIQSGYTF.

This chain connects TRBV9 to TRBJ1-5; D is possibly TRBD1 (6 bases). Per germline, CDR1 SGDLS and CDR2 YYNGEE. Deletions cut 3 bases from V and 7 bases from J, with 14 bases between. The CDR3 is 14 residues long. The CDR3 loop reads CASSDEGGDQPQHF. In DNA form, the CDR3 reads TGTGCCAGCAGCGACGAAGGGGGGGACCAGCCCCAGCATTTT.

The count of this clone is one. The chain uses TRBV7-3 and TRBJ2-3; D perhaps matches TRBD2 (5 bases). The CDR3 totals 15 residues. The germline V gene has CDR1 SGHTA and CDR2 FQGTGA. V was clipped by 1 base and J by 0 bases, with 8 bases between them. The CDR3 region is CASSLIPGSTDTQYF. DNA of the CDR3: TGTGCCAGCAGCTTAATTCCGGGAAGCACAGATACGCAGTATTTT.

The CDR3 here is CASSPRDSWNTEAFF. The CDR3, as DNA: TGTGCCAGCAGCCCGAGAGACAGCTGGAATACTGAAGCTTTCTTT. The chain couples TRBV7-2 to TRBJ1-1; possibly TRBD1 for D (5 bases). V was pared by 5 bases and J by 5 bases, with 18 bases between. In germline, CDR1 is SGHTA, CDR2 FQGNSA. The length of the CDR3 is 15 residues.

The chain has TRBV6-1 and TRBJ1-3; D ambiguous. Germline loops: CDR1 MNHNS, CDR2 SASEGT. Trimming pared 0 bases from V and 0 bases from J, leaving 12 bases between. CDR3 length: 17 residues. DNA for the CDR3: TGTGCCAGCAGTGAAGCTAGGAGCCGGATCTCTGGAAACACCATATATTTT. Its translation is CASSEARSRISGNTIYF.

The DNA for the CDR3 is TGCGCCAGCAGCTCCCAGACAGGGAACACTGAAGCTTTCTTT. Amino acid sequence: CASSSQTGNTEAFF. The chain employs TRBV10-1 and TRBJ1-1; D possibly corresponds to TRBD1 (6 bases). With 6 bases removed from V and 1 base from J, the gap between germline ends came to 12 bases. CDR1 and CDR2 (germline): WNHNN, SYGVQD (reference sequence). This CDR3 contains 14 residues.

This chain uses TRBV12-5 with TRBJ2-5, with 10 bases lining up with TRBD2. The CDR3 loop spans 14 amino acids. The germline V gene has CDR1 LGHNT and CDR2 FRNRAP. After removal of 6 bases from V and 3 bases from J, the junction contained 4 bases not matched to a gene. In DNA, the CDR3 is TGTGCTAGTGGCCCTGGACTAGCGGAAGAGACCCAGTACTTC. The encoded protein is CASGPGLAEETQYF.

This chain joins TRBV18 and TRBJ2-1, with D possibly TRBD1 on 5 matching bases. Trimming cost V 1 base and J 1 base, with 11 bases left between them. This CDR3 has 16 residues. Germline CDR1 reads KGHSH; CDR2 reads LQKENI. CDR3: CASSPQGFGSYNEQFF. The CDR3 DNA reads TGTGCCAGCTCACCACAGGGGTTTGGGTCCTACAATGAGCAGTTCTTC.

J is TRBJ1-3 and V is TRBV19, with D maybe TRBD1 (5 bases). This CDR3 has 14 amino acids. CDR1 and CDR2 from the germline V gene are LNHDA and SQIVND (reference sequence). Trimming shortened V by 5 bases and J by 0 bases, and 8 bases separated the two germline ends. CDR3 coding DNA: TGTGCCAGTAGTGGGGGGTCCTCTGGAAACACCATATATTTT. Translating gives CASSGGSSGNTIYF. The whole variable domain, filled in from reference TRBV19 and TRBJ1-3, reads DGGITQSPKYLFRKEGQNVTLSCEQNLNHDAMYWYRQDPGQGLRLIYYSQIVNDFQKGDIAEGYSVSREKKESFPLTVTSAQKNPTAFYLCASSGGSSGNTIYFGEGSWLTVV.

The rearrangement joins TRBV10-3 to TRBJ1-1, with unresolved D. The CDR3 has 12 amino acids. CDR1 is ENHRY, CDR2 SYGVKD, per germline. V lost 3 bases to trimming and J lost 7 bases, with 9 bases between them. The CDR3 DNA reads TGTGCCATCAGTGACTCGACACTTGAAGCTTTCTTT. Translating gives CAISDSTLEAFF.

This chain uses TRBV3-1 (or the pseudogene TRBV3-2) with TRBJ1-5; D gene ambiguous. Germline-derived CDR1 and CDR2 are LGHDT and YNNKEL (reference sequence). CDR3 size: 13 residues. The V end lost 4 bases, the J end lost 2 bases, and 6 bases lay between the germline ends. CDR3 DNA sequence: TGTGCCAGCAGCCCGGCGGGCAATCAGCCCCAGCATTTT. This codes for CASSPAGNQPQHF.

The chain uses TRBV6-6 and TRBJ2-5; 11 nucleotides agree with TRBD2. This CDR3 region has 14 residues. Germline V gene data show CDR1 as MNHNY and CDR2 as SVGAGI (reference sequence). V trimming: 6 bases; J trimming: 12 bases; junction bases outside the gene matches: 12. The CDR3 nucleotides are TGTGCCAGCAGCCCCCCGAGTAGCGGGGGGGCCGAGTACTTC. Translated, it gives CASSPPSSGGAEYF.

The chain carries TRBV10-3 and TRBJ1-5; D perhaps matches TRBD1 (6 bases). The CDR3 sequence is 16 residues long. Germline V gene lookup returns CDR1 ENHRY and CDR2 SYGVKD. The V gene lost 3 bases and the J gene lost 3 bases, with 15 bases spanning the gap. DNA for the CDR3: TGTGCCATCAGTGATTTCGGGACAAATTTCAATCAGCCCCAGCATTTT. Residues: CAISDFGTNFNQPQHF.

The CDR3 bases are TGTGCCAGCAGCCCGCCAGCGGGCTACTCCTACAATGAGCAGTTCTTC. Protein product: CASSPPAGYSYNEQFF. The chain couples TRBV9 to TRBJ2-1; the D gene is possibly TRBD2 (6 bases). CDR3 length: 16 amino acids. Trimming shortened V by 4 bases and J by 0 bases, and 14 bases separated the two germline ends. The V gene's germline CDR1 is SGDLS and CDR2 YYNGEE.

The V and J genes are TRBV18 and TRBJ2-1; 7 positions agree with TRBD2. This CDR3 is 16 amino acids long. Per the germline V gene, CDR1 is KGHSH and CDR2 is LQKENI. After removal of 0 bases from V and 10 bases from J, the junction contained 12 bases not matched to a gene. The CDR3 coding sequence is TGTGCCAGCTCACCACCCATTCAGCGGGAAGGAAGAGAGCAGTTCTTC. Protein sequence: CASSPPIQREGREQFF.

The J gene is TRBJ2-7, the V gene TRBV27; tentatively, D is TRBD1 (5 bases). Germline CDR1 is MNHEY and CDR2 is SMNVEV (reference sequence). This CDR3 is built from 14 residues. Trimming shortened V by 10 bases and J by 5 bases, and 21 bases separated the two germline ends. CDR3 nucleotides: TGTGCCATACCCCGGAAGGGGCGGCGGAACGAGCAGTACTTC. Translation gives CAIPRKGRRNEQYF.

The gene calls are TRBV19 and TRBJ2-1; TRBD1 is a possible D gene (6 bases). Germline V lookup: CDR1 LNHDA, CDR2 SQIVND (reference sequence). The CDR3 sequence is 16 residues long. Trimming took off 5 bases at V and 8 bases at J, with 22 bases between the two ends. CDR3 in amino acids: CASSPNGQGLSYEQFF. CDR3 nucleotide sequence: TGTGCCAGTAGTCCAAATGGGCAGGGGCTTTCCTATGAGCAGTTCTTC.

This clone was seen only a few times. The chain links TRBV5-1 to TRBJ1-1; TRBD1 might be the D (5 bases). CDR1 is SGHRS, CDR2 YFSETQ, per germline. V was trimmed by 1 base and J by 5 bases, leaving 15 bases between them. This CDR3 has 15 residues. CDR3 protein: CASSLSGGLGTEAFF. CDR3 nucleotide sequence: TGCGCCAGCAGCTTGTCGGGGGGATTGGGGACTGAAGCTTTCTTT. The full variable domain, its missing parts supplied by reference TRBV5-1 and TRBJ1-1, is KAGVTQTPRYLIKTRGQQVTLSCSPISGHRSVSWYQQTPGQGLQFLFEYFSETQRNKGNFPGRFSGRQFSNSRSEMNVSTLELGDSALYLCASSLSGGLGTEAFFGQGTRLTVV.

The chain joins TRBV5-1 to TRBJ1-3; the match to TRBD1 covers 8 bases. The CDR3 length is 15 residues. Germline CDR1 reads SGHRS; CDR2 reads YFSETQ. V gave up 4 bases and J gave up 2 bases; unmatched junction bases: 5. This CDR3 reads CASSHGQGPGNTIYF. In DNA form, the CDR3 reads TGCGCCAGCAGCCACGGACAGGGCCCTGGAAACACCATATATTTT.

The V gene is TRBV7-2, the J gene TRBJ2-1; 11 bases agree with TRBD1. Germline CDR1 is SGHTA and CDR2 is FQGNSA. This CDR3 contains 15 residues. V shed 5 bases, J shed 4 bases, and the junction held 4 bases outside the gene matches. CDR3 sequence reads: CASSPGTGGYNEQFF. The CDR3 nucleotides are TGTGCCAGCAGCCCCGGGACAGGGGGGTACAATGAGCAGTTCTTC.

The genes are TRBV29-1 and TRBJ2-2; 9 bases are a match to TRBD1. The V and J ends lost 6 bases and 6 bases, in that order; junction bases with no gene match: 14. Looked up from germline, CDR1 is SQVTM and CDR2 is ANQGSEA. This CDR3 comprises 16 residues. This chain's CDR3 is CSVGGRDRDIPGELFF. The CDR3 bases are TGCAGCGTGGGGGGTCGGGACAGGGATATACCCGGGGAGCTGTTTTTT.

Here the CDR3 reads CASSLRTSGETQYF. CDR3 nucleotide sequence: TGTGCCAGCAGCCTCCGGACTAGCGGAGAGACCCAGTACTTC. V is TRBV3-1 (or the pseudogene TRBV3-2) and J is TRBJ2-5; 10 positions match TRBD2. In germline, CDR1 is LGHDT, CDR2 YNNKEL (reference sequence). V gave up 4 bases and J gave up 4 bases; unmatched junction bases: 3. The CDR3 runs 14 residues.

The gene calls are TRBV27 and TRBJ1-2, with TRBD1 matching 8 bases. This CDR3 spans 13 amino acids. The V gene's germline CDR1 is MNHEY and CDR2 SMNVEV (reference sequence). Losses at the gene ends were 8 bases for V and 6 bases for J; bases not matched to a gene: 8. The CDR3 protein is CASCKQGEDGYTF. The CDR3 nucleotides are TGTGCCAGCTGCAAACAGGGGGAAGATGGCTACACCTTC.

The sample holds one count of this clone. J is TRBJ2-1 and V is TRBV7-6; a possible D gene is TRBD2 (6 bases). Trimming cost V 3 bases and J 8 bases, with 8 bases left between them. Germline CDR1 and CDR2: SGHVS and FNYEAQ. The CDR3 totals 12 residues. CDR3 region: CASSFGGDEQFF. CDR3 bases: TGTGCCAGCAGCTTTGGCGGGGATGAGCAGTTCTTC.